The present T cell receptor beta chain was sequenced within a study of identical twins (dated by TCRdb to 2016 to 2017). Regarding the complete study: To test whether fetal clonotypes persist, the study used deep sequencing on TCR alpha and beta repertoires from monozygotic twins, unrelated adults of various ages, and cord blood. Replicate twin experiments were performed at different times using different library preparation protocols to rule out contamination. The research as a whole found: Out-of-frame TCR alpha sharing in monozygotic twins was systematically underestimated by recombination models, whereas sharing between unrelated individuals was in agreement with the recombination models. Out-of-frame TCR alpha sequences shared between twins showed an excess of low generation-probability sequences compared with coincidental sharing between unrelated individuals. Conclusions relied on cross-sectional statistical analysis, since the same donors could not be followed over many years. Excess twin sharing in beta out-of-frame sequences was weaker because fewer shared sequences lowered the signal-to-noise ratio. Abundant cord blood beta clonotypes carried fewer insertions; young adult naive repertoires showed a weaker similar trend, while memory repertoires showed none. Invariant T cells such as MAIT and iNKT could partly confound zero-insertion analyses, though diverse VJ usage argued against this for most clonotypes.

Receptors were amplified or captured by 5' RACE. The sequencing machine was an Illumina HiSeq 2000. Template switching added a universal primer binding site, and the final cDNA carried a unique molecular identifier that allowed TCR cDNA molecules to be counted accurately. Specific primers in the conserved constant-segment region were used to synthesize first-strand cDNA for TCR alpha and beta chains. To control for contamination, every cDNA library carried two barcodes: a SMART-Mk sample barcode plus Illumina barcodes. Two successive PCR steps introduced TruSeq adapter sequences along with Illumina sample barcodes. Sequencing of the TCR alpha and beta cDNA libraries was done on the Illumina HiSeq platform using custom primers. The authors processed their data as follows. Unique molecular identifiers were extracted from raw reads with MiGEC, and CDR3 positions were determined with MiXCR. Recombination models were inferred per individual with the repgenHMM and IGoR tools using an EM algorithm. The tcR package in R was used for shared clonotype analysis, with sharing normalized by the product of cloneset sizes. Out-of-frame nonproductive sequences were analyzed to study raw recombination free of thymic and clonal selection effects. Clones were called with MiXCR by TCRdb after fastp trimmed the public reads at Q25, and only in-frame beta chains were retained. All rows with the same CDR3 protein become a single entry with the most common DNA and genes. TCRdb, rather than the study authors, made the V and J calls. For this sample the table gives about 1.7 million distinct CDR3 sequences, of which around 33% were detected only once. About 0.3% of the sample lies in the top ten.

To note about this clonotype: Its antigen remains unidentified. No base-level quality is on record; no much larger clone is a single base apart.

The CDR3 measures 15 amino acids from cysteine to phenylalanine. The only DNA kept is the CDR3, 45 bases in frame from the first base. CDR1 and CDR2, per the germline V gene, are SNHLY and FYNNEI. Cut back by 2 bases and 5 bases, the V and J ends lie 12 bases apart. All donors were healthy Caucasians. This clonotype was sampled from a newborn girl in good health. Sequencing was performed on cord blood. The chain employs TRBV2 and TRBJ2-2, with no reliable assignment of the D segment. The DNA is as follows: TGTGCCAGCAGTGAAACGACACTGACGACCGGGGAGCTGTTTTTT. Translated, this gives CASSETTLTTGELFF.